This is a list of T cell receptor beta chains from one sample in a study of post-analysis software for immune sequencing data. TCRdb processed the PCR reads anew with MiXCR; each CDR3 protein has one entry. Of some 450,000 distinct CDR3 sequences listed, nearly 45% are singletons. Material: blood. The receptors stem from a girl aged 10 to 17 with multiple sclerosis. Each CDR3 is given with its conserved first and last residue. Fields, in order: CDR3 protein, J gene, V gene.

CDR3aa: CASSQNLDTQYF; j_gene: TRBJ2-3; v_gene: TRBV5-1
CDR3aa: CAISDTKREHYNEQFF; j_gene: TRBJ2-1; v_gene: TRBV10-3
CDR3aa: CASSFMSQGAGANVLTF; j_gene: TRBJ2-6; v_gene: TRBV5-1
CDR3aa: CASSQGDRAYGYTF; j_gene: TRBJ1-2; v_gene: TRBV4-1
CDR3aa: CASSSSDRGNSPLHF; j_gene: TRBJ1-6; v_gene: TRBV7-3
CDR3aa: CTSSRPGQGYEQYF; j_gene: NA; v_gene: TRBV6-2/TRBV6-3
CDR3aa: CASSFPGTSGKNWNEQYF; j_gene: TRBJ2-7; v_gene: TRBV7-2
CDR3aa: CASSYSRASDTQYF; j_gene: TRBJ2-3; v_gene: TRBV6-2/TRBV6-3
CDR3aa: CASGRTDPSYEQYF; j_gene: TRBJ2-7; v_gene: TRBV4-3
CDR3aa: CSALSGQGGMEQYF; j_gene: TRBJ2-5; v_gene: TRBV29-1
CDR3aa: CASSLEGAGDYNEQFF; j_gene: TRBJ2-1; v_gene: TRBV28
CDR3aa: CASSDGGRVGYEQYF; j_gene: TRBJ2-7; v_gene: TRBV6-2/TRBV6-3
CDR3aa: CSVGPDLNYGYTF; j_gene: TRBJ1-2; v_gene: TRBV29-1
CDR3aa: CSVQERGGSGANVLTF; j_gene: TRBJ2-6; v_gene: TRBV29-1
CDR3aa: CAISHRGTEAFF; j_gene: TRBJ1-1; v_gene: TRBV10-3
CDR3aa: CASSHRAGANVLTF; j_gene: TRBJ2-6; v_gene: TRBV3-1
CDR3aa: CASSVRDRGAPSPLHF; j_gene: TRBJ1-6; v_gene: TRBV5-6
CDR3aa: CASSLRTNYGYTF; j_gene: TRBJ1-2; v_gene: TRBV5-5
CDR3aa: CATSDGGAPQETQYF; j_gene: TRBJ2-5; v_gene: TRBV24-1
CDR3aa: CSARSPTGPEAFF; j_gene: TRBJ1-1; v_gene: TRBV20-1
CDR3aa: CASSGSSGRSDTQYF; j_gene: TRBJ2-3; v_gene: TRBV2
CDR3aa: CASSPRAGNYNEQFF; j_gene: TRBJ2-1; v_gene: TRBV4-2
CDR3aa: CSAPRVATYEQYF; j_gene: TRBJ2-7; v_gene: TRBV20-1
CDR3aa: CASSGGPGELYEQYF; j_gene: TRBJ2-7; v_gene: TRBV5-4
CDR3aa: CASSLSRVTNYGYTF; j_gene: TRBJ1-2; v_gene: TRBV27
CDR3aa: CASSLSGTTEQYF; j_gene: TRBJ2-7; v_gene: TRBV12-3/TRBV12-4
CDR3aa: CASSPPGDAYEQYF; j_gene: TRBJ2-7; v_gene: TRBV5-1
CDR3aa: CASSPGSGFVEDEQYF; j_gene: TRBJ2-7; v_gene: TRBV4-1
CDR3aa: CASSPPTSGDTYEQYF; j_gene: TRBJ2-7; v_gene: TRBV28
CDR3aa: CASSLPGAGSSSPLHF; j_gene: TRBJ1-6; v_gene: TRBV7-2
CDR3aa: CAIRSSGQGIDEQYF; j_gene: TRBJ2-7; v_gene: TRBV10-3
CDR3aa: CASSPQGAGEAFF; j_gene: TRBJ1-1; v_gene: TRBV7-3
CDR3aa: CASSQGAYEQYF; j_gene: TRBJ2-7; v_gene: TRBV28
CDR3aa: CASSSLGLNEQFF; j_gene: TRBJ2-1; v_gene: TRBV7-3
CDR3aa: CASSQVALNSNQPQHF; j_gene: TRBJ1-5; v_gene: TRBV4-1
CDR3aa: CASSQRDGRTDTQYF; j_gene: TRBJ2-3; v_gene: TRBV7-8
CDR3aa: CASTNSGPQETQYF; j_gene: TRBJ2-5; v_gene: TRBV6-2/TRBV6-3
CDR3aa: CASSERDLAKNIQYF; j_gene: TRBJ2-4; v_gene: TRBV7-8
CDR3aa: CASSSRDPKNIQYF; j_gene: TRBJ2-4; v_gene: TRBV7-2
CDR3aa: CASSPLNPKSEQYF; j_gene: TRBJ2-7; v_gene: TRBV28